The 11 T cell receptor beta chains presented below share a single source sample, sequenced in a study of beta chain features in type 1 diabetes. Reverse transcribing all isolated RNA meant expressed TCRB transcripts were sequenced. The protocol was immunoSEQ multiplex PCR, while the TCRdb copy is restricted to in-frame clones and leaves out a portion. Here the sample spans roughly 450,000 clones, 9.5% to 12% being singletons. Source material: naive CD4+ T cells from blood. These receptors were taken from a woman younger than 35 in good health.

CDR3 in DNA: TGTGCCAGCAGCCGACAGGGAGTCTACGAGCAGTACTTC. It is translated as CASSRQGVYEQYF. V usage is TRBV7-9 and J usage is TRBJ2-7, with 7 bases fitting TRBD1. The length of the CDR3 is 13 residues. Germline V gene lookup returns CDR1 SEHNR and CDR2 FQNEAQ (reference sequence). V lost 5 bases, J lost 3 bases, and 4 bases stayed unmatched.

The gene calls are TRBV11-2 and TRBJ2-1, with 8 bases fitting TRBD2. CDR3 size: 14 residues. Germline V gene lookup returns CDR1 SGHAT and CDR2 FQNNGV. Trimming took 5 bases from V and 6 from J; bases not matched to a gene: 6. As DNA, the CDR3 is TGTGCCAGCAGCCCCGGGGGGGTAGGCAATGAGCAGTTCTTC. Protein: CASSPGGVGNEQFF.

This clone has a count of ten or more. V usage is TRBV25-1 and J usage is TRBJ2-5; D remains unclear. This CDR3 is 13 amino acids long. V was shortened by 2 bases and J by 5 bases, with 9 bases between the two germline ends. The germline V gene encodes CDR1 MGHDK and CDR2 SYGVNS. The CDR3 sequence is CASSELNGETQYF. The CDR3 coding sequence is TGTGCCAGCAGTGAACTTAACGGGGAGACCCAGTACTTC. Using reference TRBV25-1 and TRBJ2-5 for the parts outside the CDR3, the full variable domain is EADIYQTPRYLVIGTGKKITLECSQTMGHDKMYWYQQDPGMELHLIHYSYGVNSTEKGDLSSESTVSRIRTEHFPLTLESARPSHTSQYLCASSELNGETQYFGPGTRLLVL.

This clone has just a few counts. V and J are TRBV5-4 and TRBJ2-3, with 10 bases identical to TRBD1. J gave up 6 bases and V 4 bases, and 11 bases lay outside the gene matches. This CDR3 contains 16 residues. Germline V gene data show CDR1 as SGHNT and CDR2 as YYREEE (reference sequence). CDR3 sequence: CASSRPGQGMRDTQYF. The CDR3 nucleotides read TGTGCCAGCAGCCGGCCGGGACAGGGGATGAGGGATACGCAGTATTTT.

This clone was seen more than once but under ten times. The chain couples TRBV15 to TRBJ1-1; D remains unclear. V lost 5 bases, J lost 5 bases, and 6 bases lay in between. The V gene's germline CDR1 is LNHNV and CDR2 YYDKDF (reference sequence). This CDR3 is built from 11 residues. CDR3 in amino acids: CATSDQTEAFF. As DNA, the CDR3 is TGTGCCACCAGCGATCAGACTGAAGCTTTCTTT.

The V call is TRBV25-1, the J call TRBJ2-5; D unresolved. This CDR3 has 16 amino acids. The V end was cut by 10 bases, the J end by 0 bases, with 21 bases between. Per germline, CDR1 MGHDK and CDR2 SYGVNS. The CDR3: CATRSLAPRYQETQYF. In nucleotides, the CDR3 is TGTGCCACCAGATCGTTGGCCCCCCGGTACCAAGAGACCCAGTACTTC.

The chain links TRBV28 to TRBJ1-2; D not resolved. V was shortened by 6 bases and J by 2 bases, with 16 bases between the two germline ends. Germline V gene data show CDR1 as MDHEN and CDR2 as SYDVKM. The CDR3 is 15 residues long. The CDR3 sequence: CASSPGGPLNYGYTF. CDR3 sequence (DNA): TGTGCCAGCAGCCCCGGAGGTCCCTTGAACTATGGCTACACCTTC.

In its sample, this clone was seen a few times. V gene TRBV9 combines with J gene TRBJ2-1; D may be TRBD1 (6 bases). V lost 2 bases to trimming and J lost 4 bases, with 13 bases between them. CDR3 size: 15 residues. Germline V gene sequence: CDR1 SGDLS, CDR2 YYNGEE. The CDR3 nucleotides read TGTGCCAGCAGCGTGTCTCCAGGACAGTACAATGAGCAGTTCTTC. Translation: CASSVSPGQYNEQFF.

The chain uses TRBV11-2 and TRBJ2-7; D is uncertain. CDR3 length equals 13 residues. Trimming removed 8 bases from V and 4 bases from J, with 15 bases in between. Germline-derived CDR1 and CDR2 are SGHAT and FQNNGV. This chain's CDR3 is CASHAWTRYEQYF. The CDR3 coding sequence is TGTGCCAGCCACGCTTGGACCCGGTACGAGCAGTACTTC.

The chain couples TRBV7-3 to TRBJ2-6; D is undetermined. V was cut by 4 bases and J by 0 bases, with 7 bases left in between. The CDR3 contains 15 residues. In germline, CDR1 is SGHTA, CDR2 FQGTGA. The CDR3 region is CASSYRFSGANVLTF. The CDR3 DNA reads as TGTGCCAGCAGCTATAGATTCTCTGGGGCCAACGTCCTGACTTTC.

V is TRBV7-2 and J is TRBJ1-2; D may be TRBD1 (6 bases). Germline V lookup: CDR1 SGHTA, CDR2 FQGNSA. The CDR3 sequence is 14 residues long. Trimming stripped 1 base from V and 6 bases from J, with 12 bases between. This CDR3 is CASSLETGVDGYTF. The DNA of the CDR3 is TGTGCCAGCAGCTTAGAGACAGGAGTAGATGGCTACACCTTC.